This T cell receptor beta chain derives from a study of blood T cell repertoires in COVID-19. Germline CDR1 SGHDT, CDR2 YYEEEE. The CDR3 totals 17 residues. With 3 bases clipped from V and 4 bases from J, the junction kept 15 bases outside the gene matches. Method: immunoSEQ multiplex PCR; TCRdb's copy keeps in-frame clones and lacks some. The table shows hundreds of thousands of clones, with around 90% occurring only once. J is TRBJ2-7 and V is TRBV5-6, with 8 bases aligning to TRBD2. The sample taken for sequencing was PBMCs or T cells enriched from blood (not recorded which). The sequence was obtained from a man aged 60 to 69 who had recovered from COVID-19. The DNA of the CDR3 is TGTGCCAGCAGCTATATTGGTTCGCTAGCGGGTCCTTACGAGCAGTACTTC. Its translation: CASSYIGSLAGPYEQYF.